This passage covers 31 T cell receptor beta chains from one sample sequenced in a study of response to subunit inactivated influenza vaccine. TCRdb redid the calling of the RT-PCR reads with MiXCR, one entry per CDR3 protein. Of roughly 190,000 distinct CDR3 sequences in the sample, around 12% were seen once. This sample also appeared in a second study, on T cells expressing NK-cell markers. That publication notes: UMI-tagged 5'RACE template switching yielded the TCR beta cDNA.

This material consisted of CD8+ T cells sorted from PBMCs, taken about 13 days after vaccination. The receptors come from a man aged 45 to 65 who received an inactivated influenza vaccine.

The table lists this clonotype with a few counts. The chain recombines TRBV7-8 with TRBJ2-2, with TRBD1 matching 10 bases. CDR3 length: 15 amino acids. V lost 4 bases and J lost 6; bases outside the gene matches: 5. Per the germline V gene, CDR1 is SGHVS and CDR2 is FQNEAQ. CDR3 in DNA: TGTGCCAGCAGCTCGGGGACAGGGGCCCCCGGGGAGCTGTTTTTT. Residues: CASSSGTGAPGELFF.

Worth noting for this clonotype: This probably arose from a read error, given a far larger clone one base away. This chain uses TRBV7-2 with TRBJ1-1; no reliable D call. The V gene's germline CDR1 is SGHTA and CDR2 FQGNSA. V was clipped by 2 bases and J by 1 base, with 2 bases between them. This CDR3 comprises 12 residues. The CDR3 DNA sequence: TGTGCCAGCAGCTTATGGAACACTGAAGCTTTCTTT. This translates into CASSLWNTEAFF. Full variable domain (rest looked up from reference TRBV7-2 and TRBJ1-1): GAGVSQSPSNKVTEKGKDVELRCDPISGHTALYWYRQSLGQGLEFLIYFQGNSAPDKSGLPSDRFSAERTGGSVSTLTIQRTQQEDSAVYLCASSLWNTEAFFGQGTRLTVV.

This clonotype was counted only a few times. For the CDR3, the DNA is TGTGCCAGCAGCTTAGGGTCGGGTGGGGCGGGAGATACGCAGTATTTT. It encodes CASSLGSGGAGDTQYF. J is TRBJ2-3 and V is TRBV11-2; either TRBD1 or TRBD2 may supply D (5 bases each). The ends were cut back, 1 base at V and 5 bases at J, with 16 bases in the middle. The CDR3 is 16 residues long. Per germline, CDR1 SGHAT and CDR2 FQNNGV.

This chain joins TRBV20-1 and TRBJ1-5; no definite D call. This CDR3 comprises 13 residues. The germline V and J ends were trimmed by 2 bases and 5 bases, with 10 bases remaining between them. CDR1 DFQATT and CDR2 SNEGSKA come from the germline V gene (reference sequence). CDR3 DNA: TGCAGTGCTAGATCACCGGGAGATCAGCCCCAGCATTTT. Translated, it gives CSARSPGDQPQHF.

Here the CDR3 reads CASSHTGPGELFF. CDR3 coding DNA: TGTGCCAGCAGCCATACAGGCCCCGGGGAGCTGTTTTTT. The chain combines TRBV7-9 with TRBJ2-2; D is possibly TRBD1 (5 bases). V lost 5 bases to trimming and J lost 6 bases, with 10 bases between them. The germline gives CDR1 SEHNR, CDR2 FQNEAQ (reference sequence). The CDR3 is made up of 13 amino acids.

J is TRBJ2-7 and V is TRBV10-1, with 8 positions matching TRBD1. Germline V lookup: CDR1 WNHNN, CDR2 SYGVQD (reference sequence). CDR3 length equals 14 residues. V trimming: 4 bases; J trimming: 5 bases; junction bases outside the gene matches: 7. In nucleotides, the CDR3 is TGCGCCAGCAGTGGACAGGGGTTCTCTCACGAGCAGTACTTC. Translated: CASSGQGFSHEQYF.

The chain is built from TRBV4-1 and TRBJ2-2; 7 bases line up with TRBD2. Germline-derived CDR1 and CDR2 are MGHRA and YSYEKL. This CDR3 region has 15 residues. The V and J ends lost 5 bases and 7 bases, in that order; junction bases with no gene match: 10. The CDR3 spells CASSTRLAMGGELFF. Here the CDR3 DNA reads TGCGCCAGCAGCACCCGACTAGCCATGGGCGGGGAGCTGTTTTTT.

This sequence joins TRBV7-2 and TRBJ2-5, with TRBD1 matching over 8 bases. The CDR3 contains 16 residues. Losses at the gene ends were 1 base for V and 5 bases for J; bases not matched to a gene: 9. In germline, CDR1 is SGHTA, CDR2 FQGNSA. The CDR3 protein is CASSLGVGRGQETQYF. The CDR3 region has the DNA TGTGCCAGCAGCTTAGGTGTAGGCAGGGGGCAGGAGACCCAGTACTTC. Drawing the rest from reference TRBV7-2 and TRBJ2-5, the complete variable domain is GAGVSQSPSNKVTEKGKDVELRCDPISGHTALYWYRQSLGQGLEFLIYFQGNSAPDKSGLPSDRFSAERTGGSVSTLTIQRTQQEDSAVYLCASSLGVGRGQETQYFGPGTRLLVL.

The chain joins TRBV12-3 or TRBV12-4 to TRBJ2-3; no firm D call. The V and J ends lost 6 bases and 0 bases respectively, with 10 bases between them. CDR3 size: 14 residues. CDR3 nucleotide sequence: TGTGCCAGCAGCCGCGAATCGAGCACAGATACGCAGTATTTT. Translating gives CASSRESSTDTQYF.

V gene TRBV5-1 combines with J gene TRBJ2-1; the D is unclear. Germline-derived CDR1 and CDR2 are SGHRS and YFSETQ. The CDR3 is 16 residues long. V was cut by 5 bases and J by 0 bases, with 15 bases left in between. The CDR3 DNA sequence: TGCGCCAGCAGTGGGGTCTCCGTAAGCTCCTACAATGAGCAGTTCTTC. This sequence encodes CASSGVSVSSYNEQFF. Full variable domain (rest looked up from reference TRBV5-1 and TRBJ2-1): KAGVTQTPRYLIKTRGQQVTLSCSPISGHRSVSWYQQTPGQGLQFLFEYFSETQRNKGNFPGRFSGRQFSNSRSEMNVSTLELGDSALYLCASSGVSVSSYNEQFFGPGTRLTVL.

V is TRBV20-1 and J is TRBJ1-2, with TRBD1 identical over 7 bases. This CDR3 is 13 amino acids long. With 5 bases clipped from V and 0 bases from J, the junction kept 3 bases outside the gene matches. Germline V CDR1 and CDR2: DFQATT, SNEGSKA (reference sequence). DNA of the CDR3: TGCAGTGCTGCCGGGACAGCTAACTATGGCTACACCTTC. Translated, it gives CSAAGTANYGYTF.

This sequence joins TRBV2 and TRBJ2-3; 15 positions agree with TRBD2. Germline lookup yields CDR1 SNHLY and CDR2 FYNNEI. The CDR3 extends over 19 amino acids. Trimming at V came to 4 bases and at J to 4 bases, leaving 12 bases not matched to a gene. The CDR3, as DNA: TGTGCCAGCAGTGGGGGACTAGCGGGGGGTAATTCCCCGTCAGATACGCAGTATTTT. Amino acid sequence: CASSGGLAGGNSPSDTQYF.

This chain uses TRBV7-9 with TRBJ2-1; no clear D. Germline V CDR1 and CDR2: SEHNR, FQNEAQ (reference sequence). The CDR3 runs 16 residues. Trimming took 3 bases from V and 0 from J, leaving 12 bases between them. CDR3 coding DNA: TGTGCCAGCAGCTTTGTAGGTAGTCCCTCCTACAATGAGCAGTTCTTC. It translates to CASSFVGSPSYNEQFF.

The chain has TRBV5-1 and TRBJ2-2; TRBD2 matches 8 bases. This CDR3 has 15 residues. Germline V gives CDR1 SGHRS, CDR2 YFSETQ. The V and J ends lost 4 bases and 2 bases, in that order; junction bases with no gene match: 4. In DNA form, the CDR3 reads TGCGCCAGCAGCCCCCGGGGGGGAAACACCGGGGAGCTGTTTTTT. Its protein product is CASSPRGGNTGELFF.

Many counts were recorded for this clonotype. The rearrangement uses TRBV5-1 and TRBJ1-5; 9 bases fit TRBD1. Losses at the gene ends were 0 bases for V and 7 bases for J; bases not matched to a gene: 5. There are 15 residues in the CDR3. Germline CDR1 is SGHRS and CDR2 is YFSETQ. The CDR3 coding sequence is TGCGCCAGCAGCTTGGAGGGACAGGGAGGCCAGCCCCAGCATTTT. Its translation: CASSLEGQGGQPQHF.

This clonotype was recorded at least ten times. The chain links TRBV12-3 or TRBV12-4 to TRBJ2-5, with 7 bases aligning to TRBD1. J gave up 1 base and V 2 bases, and 1 base lay outside the gene matches. The CDR3 spans 14 residues. This CDR3 reads CASSLTGAQETQYF. CDR3 DNA sequence: TGTGCCAGCAGTTTAACAGGGGCCCAAGAGACCCAGTACTTC.

This chain connects TRBV20-1 to TRBJ2-2; no firm D call. The CDR3 is 12 amino acids. Germline CDR1 reads DFQATT; CDR2 reads SNEGSKA (reference sequence). Trimming cost V 8 bases and J 0 bases, with 7 bases left between them. Here the CDR3 DNA reads TGCAGTTTCCAGGCGAACACCGGGGAGCTGTTTTTT. Translated: CSFQANTGELFF.

This chain connects TRBV7-9 to TRBJ2-1; D gene ambiguous. The length of the CDR3 is 15 residues. Germline V CDR1 and CDR2: SEHNR, FQNEAQ (reference sequence). Trimming pared 5 bases from V and 5 bases from J, leaving 16 bases between. For the CDR3, the DNA is TGTGCCAGCAGCCCGCATGACATTTTCGACAATGAGCAGTTCTTC. Translated, it gives CASSPHDIFDNEQFF. Combining the CDR3 with reference TRBV7-9 and TRBJ2-1 gives the whole variable domain DTGVSQNPRHKITKRGQNVTFRCDPISEHNRLYWYRQTLGQGPEFLTYFQNEAQLEKSRLLSDRFSAERPKGSFSTLEIQRTEQGDSAMYLCASSPHDIFDNEQFFGPGTRLTVL.

This clonotype turned up a few times. The V gene is TRBV7-9, the J gene TRBJ2-3, with 10 bases matching TRBD2. CDR1 SEHNR and CDR2 FQNEAQ come from the germline V gene (reference sequence). With 5 bases clipped from V and 8 bases from J, the junction kept 10 bases outside the gene matches. There are 15 residues in the CDR3. In DNA, the CDR3 is TGTGCCAGCAGCCAGGTCCTAGCGGGGGCCGGTACGCAGTATTTT. Translation: CASSQVLAGAGTQYF.

This rearrangement joins TRBV7-9 to TRBJ2-2, with TRBD1 identical over 7 bases. The V segment lost 5 bases and the J segment 2 bases; nucleotides outside the gene matches: 5. The CDR3 has 15 residues. Germline CDR1 SEHNR, CDR2 FQNEAQ (reference sequence). As DNA, the CDR3 is TGTGCCAGCAGCCAGGGACAGTTTAACACCGGGGAGCTGTTTTTT. It codes for CASSQGQFNTGELFF.

This clonotype was picked up a small number of times. The rearrangement joins TRBV29-1 to TRBJ2-7; 7 bases line up with TRBD1. Trimming cost V 1 base and J 4 bases; bases outside gene matches: 1. Germline CDR1 and CDR2: SQVTM and ANQGSEA. The CDR3 loop spans 12 amino acids. CDR3 nucleotides: TGCAGCGTTGAAGTGGACAGGTACGAGCAGTACTTC. Protein: CSVEVDRYEQYF.

This clonotype was counted only a few times. The chain is built from TRBV27 and TRBJ1-1; no clear D gene. Trimming shortened V by 2 bases and J by 3 bases, and 7 bases separated the two germline ends. This CDR3 contains 13 residues. Germline V gene sequence: CDR1 MNHEY, CDR2 SMNVEV (reference sequence). The CDR3 reads CASSLAWDTEAFF. The CDR3 nucleotides are TGTGCCAGCAGTTTAGCATGGGACACTGAAGCTTTCTTT.

V gene TRBV11-2 combines with J gene TRBJ2-1, with 8 bases identical to TRBD1. CDR1 and CDR2 (germline): SGHAT, FQNNGV. This CDR3 has 18 amino acids. With V trimmed by 0 bases and J by 4 bases, 11 bases remained unmatched. The DNA of the CDR3 is TGTGCCAGCAGCTTAGAGGTCCGGGACAGGCCACGGTACAATGAGCAGTTCTTC. This sequence encodes CASSLEVRDRPRYNEQFF.

The chain couples TRBV5-1 to TRBJ2-5, with TRBD2 matching 15 bases. Per the germline V gene, CDR1 is SGHRS and CDR2 is YFSETQ. The V gene end was trimmed by 4 bases and the J gene end by 4 bases; junction bases not matched to a gene: 5. This CDR3 comprises 16 residues. The CDR3 spells CASSPLGLAGGETQYF. CDR3 nucleotides: TGCGCCAGCAGCCCTCTGGGACTAGCGGGAGGAGAGACCCAGTACTTC.

The sample holds many counts of this clonotype. V is TRBV4-3 and J is TRBJ2-7; 8 bases fit TRBD2. V trimming: 0 bases; J trimming: 3 bases; junction bases outside the gene matches: 10. Germline CDR1 and CDR2: LGHNA and YSLEER. The CDR3 totals 17 residues. Here the CDR3 DNA reads TGCGCCAGCAGCCAAGATCCAGCGGGAGATGCAAGCTACGAGCAGTACTTC. This translates into CASSQDPAGDASYEQYF.

The CDR3 DNA follows: TGTGCCAGCAGTAGGGACTCCGCTTACGAGCAGTACTTC. Translated: CASSRDSAYEQYF. The V and J genes are TRBV2 and TRBJ2-7; D perhaps matches TRBD2 (6 bases). Germline V CDR1 and CDR2: SNHLY, FYNNEI. Trimming removed 5 bases from V and 4 bases from J, with 12 bases in between. The CDR3 totals 13 residues.

This clonotype has at least ten counts. The chain joins TRBV7-9 to TRBJ2-1; D gene ambiguous. The V and J ends lost 7 bases and 6 bases respectively, with 13 bases between them. Germline V gene sequence: CDR1 SEHNR, CDR2 FQNEAQ (reference sequence). This CDR3 comprises 13 residues. The CDR3 protein is CASTPTPGNEQFF. The DNA for the CDR3 is TGTGCCAGCACCCCCACCCCGGGCAATGAGCAGTTCTTC.

A note on this clonotype: It may be a read error: a sequence one base away is much more abundant. The chain uses TRBV7-9 and TRBJ2-1; D gene uncertain. Germline-derived CDR1 and CDR2 are SEHNR and FQNEAQ (reference sequence). CDR3 size: 12 residues. CDR3 nucleotide sequence: TGTGCCAGCAGCCAAACCCACAATGAGCAGATCTTC. It translates to CASSQTHNEQIF.

The chain joins TRBV14 to TRBJ1-4, with TRBD1 as a possible D gene (5 bases). The CDR3 totals 15 residues. Germline V gives CDR1 SGHDN, CDR2 FVKESK. Between the trimmed V and J ends, which lost 1 base and 8 bases, there was a span of 14 bases. The CDR3 region is CASSQVGDLSEKLFF. The DNA for the CDR3 is TGTGCCAGCAGCCAAGTAGGGGATTTGTCGGAAAAACTGTTTTTT.

This clonotype was found a few times. The chain uses TRBV28 and TRBJ2-7, with D possibly matching TRBD2 (6 bases). Germline-derived CDR1 and CDR2 are MDHEN and SYDVKM. V lost 5 bases, J lost 6 bases, and 20 bases lay in between. This CDR3 has 15 residues. The CDR3 nucleotides are TGTGCCAGCAGTCGCCCCCGGGCCCTCGGGGGCGAGCAGTACTTC. Amino acids: CASSRPRALGGEQYF.

This clonotype was counted at least ten times. The chain joins TRBV6-2 or TRBV6-3 to TRBJ2-1; D unresolved. Trimming cost V 7 bases and J 0 bases, with 13 bases left between them. CDR1 and CDR2 (germline): MNHEY, SVGEGT. This CDR3 has 15 amino acids. The CDR3 region is CASNVDGSSYNEQFF. The CDR3 coding sequence is TGTGCCAGCAACGTGGACGGATCCTCCTACAATGAGCAGTTCTTC.